The entry that follows covers one T cell receptor (beta chain) sequence. The data derive from a study of blood T cell repertoires in COVID-19. Assignments of participants to cohorts depended upon their own reported clinical history. In Cohort 3, a recovered donor had either two negative PCRs, clearance, or symptom resolution. Original processing methods: The authors estimated nucleated cell counts from reference gene primer amplification. The data were produced by immunoSEQ multiplex PCR, yet TCRdb's version contains in-frame clones alone and is incomplete. The DNA gave D and trimming, while V, J and clone size come from that table. The sample lists a few hundred thousand clones, roughly 91% occurring once. The CDR3 consists of 15 residues. Trimming cost V 7 bases and J 1 base, with 16 bases left between them. The germline V gene has CDR1 ENHRY and CDR2 SYGVKD.

Input material: PBMCs or T cells enriched from blood (not recorded which). The V and J genes are TRBV10-3 and TRBJ1-1; the D gene is possibly TRBD1 (6 bases). The TCR originated in a woman aged 55-75 years who had recovered from COVID-19. The CDR3 here is CAIMAVAGANTEAFF. In DNA, the CDR3 is TGTGCCATCATGGCCGTTGCGGGGGCGAACACTGAAGCTTTCTTT.